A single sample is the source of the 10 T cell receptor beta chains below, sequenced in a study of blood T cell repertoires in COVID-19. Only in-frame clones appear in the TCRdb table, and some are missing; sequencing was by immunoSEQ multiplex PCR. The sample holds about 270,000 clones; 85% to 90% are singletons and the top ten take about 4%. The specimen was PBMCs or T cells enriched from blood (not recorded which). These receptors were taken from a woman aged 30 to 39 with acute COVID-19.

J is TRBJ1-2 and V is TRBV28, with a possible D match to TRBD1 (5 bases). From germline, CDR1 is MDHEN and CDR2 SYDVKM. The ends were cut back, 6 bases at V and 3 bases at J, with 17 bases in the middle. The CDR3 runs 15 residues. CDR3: CASSPNRILYYGYTF. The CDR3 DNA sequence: TGTGCCAGCAGCCCTAACAGGATCCTCTACTATGGCTACACCTTC.

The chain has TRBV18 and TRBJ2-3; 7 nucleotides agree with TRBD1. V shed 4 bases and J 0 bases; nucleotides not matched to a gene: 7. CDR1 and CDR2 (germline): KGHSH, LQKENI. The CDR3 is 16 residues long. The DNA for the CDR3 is TGTGCCAGCTCACAGAGGGGGCTGGTAAGCACAGATACGCAGTATTTT. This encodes CASSQRGLVSTDTQYF.

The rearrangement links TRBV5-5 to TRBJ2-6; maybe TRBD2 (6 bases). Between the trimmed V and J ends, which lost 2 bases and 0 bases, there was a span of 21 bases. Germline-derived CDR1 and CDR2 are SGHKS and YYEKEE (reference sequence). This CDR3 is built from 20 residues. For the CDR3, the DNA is TGTGCCAGCAGCTTTACAGATCGGGGGATTCTTAGCTCTGGGGCCAACGTCCTGACTTTC. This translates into CASSFTDRGILSSGANVLTF.

The CDR3 region has the DNA TGTGCCAGCAGTTTAAGTCGGGAAGAGACCCAGTACTTC. It yields the protein CASSLSREETQYF. The chain carries TRBV12-3 or TRBV12-4 and TRBJ2-5; D unresolved. The CDR3 totals 13 residues. V dropped 2 bases and J dropped 3 bases, with 7 bases sitting between them.

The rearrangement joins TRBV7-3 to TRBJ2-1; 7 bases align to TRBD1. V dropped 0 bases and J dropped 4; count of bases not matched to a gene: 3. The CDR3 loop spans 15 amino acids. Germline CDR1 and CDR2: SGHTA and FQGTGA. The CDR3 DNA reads TGTGCCAGCAGCTTAACAGGACAGGAGTACAATGAGCAGTTCTTC. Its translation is CASSLTGQEYNEQFF. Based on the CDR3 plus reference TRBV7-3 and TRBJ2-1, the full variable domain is GAGVSQTPSNKVTEKGKYVELRCDPISGHTALYWYRQSLGQGPEFLIYFQGTGAADDSGLPNDRFFAVRPEGSVSTLKIQRTERGDSAVYLCASSLTGQEYNEQFFGPGTRLTVL.

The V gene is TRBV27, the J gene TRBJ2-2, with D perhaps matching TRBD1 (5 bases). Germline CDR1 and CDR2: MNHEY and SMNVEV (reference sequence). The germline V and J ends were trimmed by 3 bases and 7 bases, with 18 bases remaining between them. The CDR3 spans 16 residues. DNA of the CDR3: TGTGCCAGCAGTTTTTTTTTAGGGGCCGCCGGCGGGGAGCTGTTTTTT. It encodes CASSFFLGAAGGELFF.

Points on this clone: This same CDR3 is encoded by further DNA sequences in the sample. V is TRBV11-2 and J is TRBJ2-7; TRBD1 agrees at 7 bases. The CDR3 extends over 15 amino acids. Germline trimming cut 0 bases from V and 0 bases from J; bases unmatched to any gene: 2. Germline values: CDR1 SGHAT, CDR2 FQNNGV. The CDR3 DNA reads TGTGCCAGCAGCTTAGAGTGGGACAGCTCCTACGAGCAGTACTTC. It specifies CASSLEWDSSYEQYF.

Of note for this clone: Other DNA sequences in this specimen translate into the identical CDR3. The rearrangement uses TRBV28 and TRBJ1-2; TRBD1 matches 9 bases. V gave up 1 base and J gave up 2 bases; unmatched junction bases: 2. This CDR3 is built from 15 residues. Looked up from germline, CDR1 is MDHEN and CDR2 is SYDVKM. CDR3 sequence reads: CASSLSGTGNYGYTF. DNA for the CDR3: TGTGCCAGCAGTTTATCTGGGACAGGGAACTATGGCTACACCTTC.

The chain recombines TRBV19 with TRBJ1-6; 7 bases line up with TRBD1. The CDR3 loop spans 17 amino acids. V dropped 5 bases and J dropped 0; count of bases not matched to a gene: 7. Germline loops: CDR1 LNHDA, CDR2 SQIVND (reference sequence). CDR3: CASSGGQESSYNSPLHF. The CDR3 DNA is TGTGCCAGTAGTGGAGGACAGGAGAGCTCCTATAATTCACCCCTCCACTTT.

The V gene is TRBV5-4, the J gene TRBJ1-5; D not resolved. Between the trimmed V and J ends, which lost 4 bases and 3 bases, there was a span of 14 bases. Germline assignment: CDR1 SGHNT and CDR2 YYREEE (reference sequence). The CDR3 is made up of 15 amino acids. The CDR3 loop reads CASSLFGVPNQPQHF. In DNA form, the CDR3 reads TGTGCCAGCAGCCTCTTCGGGGTCCCCAATCAGCCCCAGCATTTT.